This T cell receptor (beta chain) was sequenced in a study of cytomegalovirus exposure and HLA in healthy donors. This PCR relied on a set of 60 Vbeta primers and 13 Jbeta primers. As handled by the study authors: An analysis performed later counted about 80 million unique TCR beta chains (roughly 10 million of them shared). Profiled with immunoSEQ multiplex PCR; TCRdb holds only in-frame clones, not every one. That table furnishes V, J and clone size, whereas the DNA furnished D and trimming. The data contain 100,000 to 120,000 clones, 70% to 85% of them singletons. The V and J ends lost 4 bases and 4 bases, in that order; junction bases with no gene match: 6. There are 16 residues in the CDR3. CDR1 SGHVS and CDR2 FNYEAQ come from the germline V gene.

Sequenced material: PBMCs. This chain joins TRBV7-6 and TRBJ2-2, with 10 bases that match TRBD2. The TCR originated in a woman aged 40-49 years in good health and CMV-seropositive. Written as DNA, the CDR3 is TGTGCCAGCAGCTCCAGCGGGAGGGGTCTCACCGGGGAGCTGTTTTTT. Amino acids: CASSSSGRGLTGELFF.